Listed below are T cell receptor beta chains from one sample, sequenced in a study of T cells in localized non-small cell lung cancer. Clones were sequenced by immunoSEQ multiplex PCR, and TCRdb holds only the in-frame ones, with some missing. The sample carries about 74,000 clones, around 84% recorded once. This specimen was peripheral blood, taken before any cancer treatment. The origin of the receptors is a female donor over 55 with stage I lung adenocarcinoma. CDR3s include the opening cysteine and the closing phenylalanine or tryptophan. The D gene is left open where the match is weak. Expanded clones get a size class; other rows say once, few or many, or leave the size out.

clone_size d_call j_call v_call cdr3_aa cdr3_nt
- - TRBJ2-1 TRBV6-5 CASRPLPTAYNEQFF TGTGCCAGCAGACCCCTTCCGACGGCCTACAATGAGCAGTTCTTC
- TRBD1 TRBJ2-1 TRBV6-1 CASSDQGAINEQFF TGTGCCAGCAGTGATCAGGGGGCTATCAATGAGCAGTTCTTC
- - TRBJ1-2 TRBV10-3 CATGDGQLYGYTF TGTGCCACCGGAGACGGACAGTTATATGGCTACACCTTC
- TRBD2 TRBJ2-5 TRBV5-1 CASSPNLAGQETQYF TGCGCCAGCAGCCCCAATCTAGCGGGCCAAGAGACCCAGTACTTC
- - TRBJ2-2 TRBV5-1 CASSLAERSGELFF TGCGCCAGCAGCTTGGCCGAACGGTCCGGGGAGCTGTTTTTT
- TRBD1 TRBJ1-2 TRBV10-3 CAISDFNRQGVAGYTF TGTGCCATCAGTGATTTCAATCGGCAGGGGGTCGCCGGCTACACCTTC
- - TRBJ1-1 TRBV15 CATSGTGEMNTEAFF TGTGCCACCAGCGGCACGGGAGAGATGAACACTGAAGCTTTCTTT
once - TRBJ2-7 TRBV10-2 CASMDSSYEQYF TGCGCCAGCATGGACTCGTCATACGAGCAGTACTTC
- - TRBJ1-6 TRBV5-1 CASSVNGGNSPLHF TGCGCCAGCAGCGTTAACGGGGGAAATTCACCCCTCCACTTT
- - TRBJ2-5 TRBV5-1 CASSLVFGETQYF TGCGCCAGCAGCTTGGTGTTTGGGGAGACCCAGTACTTC
- TRBD1 TRBJ1-5 TRBV5-6 CASSQRTGRDSNQPQHF TGTGCCAGCAGCCAAAGGACAGGACGGGACAGCAATCAGCCCCAGCATTTT
- TRBD1 TRBJ1-6 TRBV6-5 CASSNRGTSPLHF TGTGCCAGCAGCAACAGGGGAACTTCACCCCTCCACTTT
- - TRBJ1-3 TRBV6-1 CASRGTWNTIYF TGTGCCAGCAGAGGGACATGGAACACCATATATTTT
few TRBD2 TRBJ2-2 TRBV27 CASSSGLAGGLAGELFF TGTGCCAGCAGTTCAGGACTAGCGGGAGGGCTAGCCGGGGAGCTGTTTTTT
- - TRBJ2-4 TRBV19 CASSSSSAKNIQYF TGTGCCAGTAGTTCCTCATCGGCCAAAAACATTCAGTACTTC
- TRBD2 TRBJ2-1 TRBV7-9 CASSTTLAGVDNEQFF TGTGCCAGCAGCACCACCCTAGCGGGAGTAGACAATGAGCAGTTCTTC
- - TRBJ2-2 TRBV4-2 CASSQGGRASAGELFF TGTGCCAGCAGCCAAGGGGGCCGAGCCAGTGCCGGGGAGCTGTTTTTT
- TRBD2 TRBJ2-1 TRBV5-4 CASSEGLAAAGYEQFF TGTGCCAGCAGCGAGGGACTAGCGGCAGCTGGATATGAGCAGTTCTTC
- TRBD1 TRBJ1-2 TRBV7-9 CASSLGDRVYGYTF TGTGCCAGCAGCTTAGGGGACAGGGTCTATGGCTACACCTTC
- - TRBJ1-1 TRBV23-1 CARRDIKLNTEAFF TGCGCCCGCCGGGACATCAAGTTGAACACTGAAGCTTTCTTT
- - TRBJ2-5 TRBV6-5 CASRYTASVETQYF TGTGCCAGCAGGTACACGGCTAGCGTAGAGACCCAGTACTTC
- TRBD1 TRBJ2-5 TRBV13 CASSPRGQETQYF TGTGCCAGCAGCCCCAGGGGGCAAGAGACCCAGTACTTC
few - TRBJ1-6 TRBV6-1 CASTSYRGSPLHF TGTGCCAGCACTAGTTACCGTGGTTCACCCCTCCACTTT
- TRBD2 TRBJ2-3 TRBV5-6 CASSFLPGGQDTQYF TGTGCCAGCAGCTTCCTGCCGGGGGGGCAAGATACGCAGTATTTT
- - TRBJ2-2 TRBV5-1 CASSLGQSNTGELFF TGCGCCAGCAGCTTGGGGCAGTCGAACACCGGGGAGCTGTTTTTT
- - TRBJ1-3 TRBV15 CATSLPWGTGNTIYF TGTGCCACCAGCCTCCCTTGGGGAACTGGAAACACCATATATTTT
- - TRBJ1-5 TRBV6-1 CASSGRGGSNQPQHF TGTGCCAGCAGTGGGCGGGGGGGGAGCAATCAGCCCCAGCATTTT
- - TRBJ2-5 TRBV4-2 CASSLMGRNAEKRNGETQYF TGTGCCAGCAGCCTGATGGGGCGGAATGCCGAGAAGAGAAATGGAGAGACCCAGTACTTC
- TRBD1 TRBJ1-1 TRBV5-1 CASTLGQGYTEAFF TGCGCCAGCACCCTTGGACAGGGGTACACTGAAGCTTTCTTT